The table lists the clone carrying this T cell receptor beta chain with many counts. Authors' processing steps: Estimation of nucleated cell counts was performed using reference gene primer amplification. Assay: immunoSEQ multiplex PCR; the TCRdb copy retains only in-frame clones and omits some. D and trimming come from the DNA, and the V and J calls and clone size come from that table. The table records 65,000 to 75,000 clones, around 80% of them present only once. The entry originates in a study of blood T cell repertoires in COVID-19. On the study more broadly: T cells, B-cell-depleted T cells, or PBMCs provided the cDNA or gDNA that served as material.

Trimming pared 0 bases from V and 6 bases from J, leaving 10 bases between. In germline, CDR1 is SGHRS, CDR2 YFSETQ. The CDR3 is 15 residues long. The source is a woman older than 75 with acute or convalescent COVID-19. This sequence joins TRBV5-1 and TRBJ1-6; D not certain. The sample consisted of peripheral blood. As DNA, the CDR3 is TGCGCCAGCAGCTTGGTCCTGGAGTCTAATTCACCCCTCCACTTT. Translating it yields CASSLVLESNSPLHF.